These 8 T cell receptor beta chains originate from one sample sequenced in a study of blood T cell repertoires in COVID-19. Produced via immunoSEQ multiplex PCR; TCRdb's table is partial and in-frame only. The table shows about 280,000 clones, with around 90% occurring only once. The sequenced material came from peripheral blood. The receptors come from a man between 18 and 35 years old with active or convalescent COVID-19.

This chain joins TRBV6-6 and TRBJ2-2; D gene uncertain. The CDR3 totals 10 residues. V was pared by 10 bases and J by 6 bases, with 6 bases between. Germline loops: CDR1 MNHNY, CDR2 SVGAGI (reference sequence). CDR3 DNA: TGTGCCACCCTCGCCGGGGAGCTGTTTTTT. Protein product: CATLAGELFF.

The V gene is TRBV4-1, the J gene TRBJ1-2; TRBD1 aligns across 8 bases. CDR1 and CDR2 (germline): MGHRA, YSYEKL. CDR3 length equals 14 residues. V was clipped by 3 bases and J by 5 bases; unmatched bases: 5. CDR3 nucleotide sequence: TGCGCCAGCAGCCAGGACAGGGCGTATTATGGCTACACCTTC. The encoded protein is CASSQDRAYYGYTF.

The chain uses TRBV7-9 and TRBJ1-2; D not resolved. With 5 bases removed from V and 3 bases from J, the gap between germline ends came to 16 bases. CDR3 length: 15 residues. Germline CDR1 and CDR2: SEHNR and FQNEAQ (reference sequence). CDR3 in amino acids: CASSPTTPADYGYTF. The CDR3 nucleotides are TGTGCCAGCAGCCCCACGACACCTGCCGACTATGGCTACACCTTC.

The rearrangement uses TRBV6-2 or TRBV6-3 and TRBJ1-1, with no clear D. CDR1 MNHEY and CDR2 SVGEGT come from the germline V gene. This CDR3 contains 13 residues. V lost 3 bases, J lost 4 bases, and 9 bases lay in between. CDR3 in amino acids: CASSYRVGTEAFF. DNA of the CDR3: TGTGCCAGCAGTTATCGGGTTGGCACTGAAGCTTTCTTT.

This chain links TRBV2 with TRBJ1-6; D unresolved. CDR3 size: 12 residues. The V and J ends lost 6 bases and 15 bases respectively, with 15 bases between them. Germline V gene sequence: CDR1 SNHLY, CDR2 FYNNEI. The CDR3 spells CASSYSGKILHF. The DNA for the CDR3 is TGTGCCAGCAGCTACAGTGGAAAGATCCTCCACTTT.

This clone was counted between two and nine times. The chain recombines TRBV6-4 with TRBJ2-7, with a possible D match to TRBD2 (5 bases). The V gene lost 3 bases and the J gene lost 2 bases, with 14 bases spanning the gap. CDR1 is MRHNA, CDR2 SNTAGT, per germline. The CDR3 length is 15 residues. The CDR3 coding sequence is TGTGCCAGCAGTGAGTTTTTCGGAGGTACCTACGAGCAGTACTTC. The encoded protein is CASSEFFGGTYEQYF.

As for this clone: One junction end does not reproduce the germline sequence, and a read error may be involved. This rearrangement joins TRBV7-2 to TRBJ2-7, with 8 bases that match TRBD2. Germline assignment: CDR1 SGHTA and CDR2 FQGNSA. The length of the CDR3 is 14 residues. CDR3 residues: CASSLAGTRYEQYF. CDR3 bases: TGTGCCAGCAGTTTAGCGGGGACTCGGTACGAGCAGTACTTC.

The chain joins TRBV27 to TRBJ2-2; 9 nucleotides align to TRBD1. This CDR3 spans 14 amino acids. Losses at the gene ends were 8 bases for V and 4 bases for J; bases not matched to a gene: 5. Germline V gives CDR1 MNHEY, CDR2 SMNVEV (reference sequence). The DNA of the CDR3 is TGTGCCAGCCGGGACAGGGAGGGCACCGGGGAGCTGTTTTTT. It specifies CASRDREGTGELFF.